This passage covers 25 T cell receptor beta chains from one sample sequenced in a study of beta chain features in type 1 diabetes. Study outcomes and limitations: Significant though moderate, a shortening of TCRB CDR3s appeared in all four CD4+ subsets of Type 1 diabetes patients.

Expressed TCRB transcripts got sequenced, as all isolated RNA was reverse transcribed. The repertoire was sequenced with immunoSEQ multiplex PCR; TCRdb's copy has only in-frame clones and lacks some. This sample has approximately 730,000 clones; around 15% occur once, and the top ten carry less than 0.025%. For these TCRs, the target antigens are not known. Sequenced: naive CD4+ T cells from blood. The receptors come from a man younger than 30 with type 1 diabetes.

This clone was seen a few times. V gene TRBV6-1 combines with J gene TRBJ1-1; D is perhaps TRBD1 (5 bases). The CDR3 spans 15 residues. The V gene lost 2 bases and the J gene lost 0 bases, with 10 bases spanning the gap. Per germline, CDR1 MNHNS and CDR2 SASEGT. The CDR3 is CASSESQGLNTEAFF. In nucleotides, the CDR3 is TGTGCCAGCAGTGAAAGCCAGGGCTTGAACACTGAAGCTTTCTTT.

This clone has a handful of counts. The V and J genes are TRBV5-1 and TRBJ1-2; a weak D match, TRBD1 (6 bases). Germline V gene data show CDR1 as SGHRS and CDR2 as YFSETQ. V dropped 4 bases and J dropped 6 bases, with 13 bases sitting between them. This CDR3 has 13 residues. As DNA, the CDR3 is TGCGCCAGCAGCACAGGACGGACAGATGGCTACACCTTC. Protein: CASSTGRTDGYTF.

The genes are TRBV5-1 and TRBJ2-5, with a tentative D call TRBD2 (7 bases). In germline, CDR1 is SGHRS, CDR2 YFSETQ. This CDR3 spans 15 amino acids. Trimming left V 4 bases short and J 4 bases short, with 17 bases between. The CDR3, as DNA: TGCGCCAGCAGCGTAGAGGCGGGGGCCCGAGAGACCCAGTACTTC. Protein: CASSVEAGARETQYF.

The gene calls are TRBV29-1 and TRBJ1-5, with D maybe TRBD1 (6 bases). The CDR3 sequence is 13 residues long. Germline CDR1 SQVTM, CDR2 ANQGSEA. V lost 4 bases and J lost 4, with 11 bases in between. CDR3 sequence (DNA): TGCAGCGTTGTCGCGGGGGCTAATCAGCCCCAGCATTTT. Its translation: CSVVAGANQPQHF.

The chain's CDR3 is CASSLSHATNTEAFF. Written as DNA, the CDR3 is TGTGCCAGCAGCTTATCGCACGCAACGAACACTGAAGCTTTCTTT. The rearrangement links TRBV7-2 to TRBJ1-1; D gene uncertain. The germline gives CDR1 SGHTA, CDR2 FQGNSA. This CDR3 contains 15 residues. With 2 bases removed from V and 1 base from J, the gap between germline ends came to 11 bases.

In its sample, this clone was seen a few times. The chain carries TRBV27 and TRBJ2-7; a weak D match, TRBD1 (5 bases). V lost 4 bases to trimming and J lost 6 bases, with 19 bases between them. CDR1 is MNHEY, CDR2 SMNVEV, per germline (reference sequence). The length of the CDR3 is 15 residues. The CDR3 spells CASSYKTATSAEQYF. As DNA, the CDR3 is TGTGCCAGCAGTTACAAGACAGCGACTTCGGCCGAGCAGTACTTC.

The sample holds a few counts of this clone. V usage is TRBV29-1 and J usage is TRBJ1-5; no clear D gene. Germline CDR1 is SQVTM and CDR2 is ANQGSEA. Trimming removed 4 bases at V and 2 bases at J, with 9 bases between. The CDR3 has 13 amino acids. The CDR3 loop is CSVADGGNQPQHF. CDR3 nucleotide sequence: TGCAGCGTTGCAGACGGGGGCAATCAGCCCCAGCATTTT.

The chain uses TRBV7-9 and TRBJ2-1; 7 bases fit TRBD1. V dropped 5 bases and J dropped 8; count of bases not matched to a gene: 15. The CDR3 loop spans 16 amino acids. Germline CDR1 is SEHNR and CDR2 is FQNEAQ (reference sequence). This CDR3 reads CASSPRTGQLGDEQFF. The CDR3 DNA reads TGTGCCAGCAGCCCCCGGACAGGCCAGCTGGGAGATGAGCAGTTCTTC.

The V and J genes are TRBV30 and TRBJ2-7; a possible D gene is TRBD2 (5 bases). Germline V gene lookup returns CDR1 GTSNPN and CDR2 SVGIG (reference sequence). This CDR3 is built from 12 residues. V gave up 0 bases and J gave up 5 bases, with 8 bases separating them. CDR3 loop: CAWSVFGDEQYF. CDR3 DNA sequence: TGTGCCTGGAGTGTTTTCGGGGACGAGCAGTACTTC.

This chain connects TRBV30 to TRBJ2-7, with a weak D call TRBD2 (6 bases). The CDR3 runs 13 residues. V was clipped by 5 bases and J by 0 bases, with 11 bases between them. In germline, CDR1 is GTSNPN, CDR2 SVGIG (reference sequence). CDR3 protein: CAWGRRYSYEQYF. The DNA of the CDR3 is TGTGCCTGGGGGAGGCGGTACTCCTACGAGCAGTACTTC.

This clone was counted a few times. The V and J genes are TRBV10-3 and TRBJ2-3, with TRBD2 matching 7 bases. CDR1 is ENHRY, CDR2 SYGVKD, per germline. With 6 bases clipped from V and 6 bases from J, the junction kept 9 bases outside the gene matches. CDR3 length equals 14 residues. The CDR3 loop is CAISGAGLGDTQYF. The DNA for the CDR3 is TGTGCCATCAGCGGAGCGGGGCTCGGGGATACGCAGTATTTT.

This rearrangement joins TRBV7-2 to TRBJ1-2; D gene uncertain. Germline values: CDR1 SGHTA, CDR2 FQGNSA. CDR3 length: 13 amino acids. V was trimmed by 4 bases and J by 3 bases, leaving 9 bases between them. CDR3 region: CASSYGRDYGYTF. The CDR3, as DNA: TGTGCCAGCAGCTATGGGAGGGACTATGGCTACACCTTC.

This clone has just a few counts. The chain combines TRBV7-9 with TRBJ1-6; D unclear. Trimming removed 4 bases at V and 8 bases at J, with 12 bases between. CDR1 and CDR2 from the germline V gene are SEHNR and FQNEAQ (reference sequence). The CDR3 has 14 residues. CDR3 region: CASSWRNTDSPLHF. DNA for the CDR3: TGTGCCAGCAGCTGGAGGAATACGGATTCACCCCTCCACTTT.

The CDR3 sequence is CASSRPGTLGYGYTF. For the CDR3, the DNA is TGTGCCAGCAGCCGTCCCGGGACCTTAGGCTATGGCTACACCTTC. The V call is TRBV14, the J call TRBJ1-2, with a possible D match to TRBD1 (5 bases). V was cut by 4 bases and J by 4 bases, with 16 bases left in between. Germline V lookup: CDR1 SGHDN, CDR2 FVKESK. This CDR3 is built from 15 residues.

J is TRBJ1-1 and V is TRBV19; a possible D gene is TRBD1 (5 bases). The germline V gene encodes CDR1 LNHDA and CDR2 SQIVND (reference sequence). V was shortened by 4 bases and J by 0 bases, with 9 bases between the two germline ends. The CDR3 totals 14 residues. This CDR3 reads CASSTGTVNTEAFF. The CDR3 region has the DNA TGTGCCAGTAGTACCGGGACGGTGAACACTGAAGCTTTCTTT.

This clone was observed a few times. The chain is built from TRBV6-1 and TRBJ2-3; D may be TRBD1 or TRBD2 (6 bases each). This CDR3 is built from 17 residues. V shed 3 bases and J shed 6 bases, with 22 bases lying between them. The germline gives CDR1 MNHNS, CDR2 SASEGT. This chain's CDR3 is CASSDASWGAYGDTQYF. CDR3 in DNA: TGTGCCAGCAGTGACGCCTCGTGGGGGGCGTACGGGGATACGCAGTATTTT.

This clone was recorded only once. This rearrangement joins TRBV5-1 to TRBJ1-1; 7 nucleotides line up with TRBD1. V dropped 2 bases and J dropped 3; count of bases not matched to a gene: 4. Germline lookup yields CDR1 SGHRS and CDR2 YFSETQ. The CDR3 is 14 amino acids. The CDR3 DNA reads as TGCGCCAGCAGCTTTTCCAGGGGGGACACTGAAGCTTTCTTT. Its protein product is CASSFSRGDTEAFF.

This clone was observed a handful of times. This same CDR3 is encoded by further DNA sequences in the sample. The J gene is TRBJ1-1, the V gene TRBV28; no clear D gene. This CDR3 is built from 12 residues. V lost 7 bases to trimming and J lost 3 bases, with 9 bases between them. CDR1 is MDHEN and CDR2 is SYDVKM in the germline V gene. This CDR3 is CASTLSYTEAFF. The CDR3, as DNA: TGTGCCAGCACCTTATCTTACACTGAAGCTTTCTTT.

The V gene is TRBV2, the J gene TRBJ2-1; 7 nucleotides line up with TRBD1. The CDR3 covers 13 residues. Looked up from germline, CDR1 is SNHLY and CDR2 is FYNNEI. The V segment lost 8 bases and the J segment 3 bases; nucleotides outside the gene matches: 4. CDR3 in DNA: TGTGCCAGCCAGGGGGATAACTACAATGAGCAGTTCTTC. Translated, it gives CASQGDNYNEQFF.

The rearrangement uses TRBV5-4 and TRBJ1-1; D possibly corresponds to TRBD1 (5 bases). The CDR3 spans 14 residues. V lost 4 bases and J 4 bases, leaving 14 bases between the germline ends. Germline CDR1 and CDR2: SGHNT and YYREEE (reference sequence). CDR3 sequence: CASSGRGVGTEAFF. The CDR3 DNA is TGTGCCAGCAGCGGTAGGGGTGTGGGCACTGAAGCTTTCTTT.

The V and J genes are TRBV19 and TRBJ1-1; 9 bases map to TRBD1. Germline V gene data show CDR1 as LNHDA and CDR2 as SQIVND (reference sequence). Trimming cost V 5 bases and J 7 bases; bases outside gene matches: 11. The CDR3 contains 15 residues. The CDR3 DNA follows: TGTGCCAGTAGTCCCCAACAGGGGGCGGTTGGTGAAGCTTTCTTT. This encodes CASSPQQGAVGEAFF. The full variable domain, completed using reference TRBV19 and TRBJ1-1, is DGGITQSPKYLFRKEGQNVTLSCEQNLNHDAMYWYRQDPGQGLRLIYYSQIVNDFQKGDIAEGYSVSREKKESFPLTVTSAQKNPTAFYLCASSPQQGAVGEAFFGQGTRLTVV.

This clone occurred a few times. The chain recombines TRBV5-8 with TRBJ1-6; 7 bases map to TRBD1. Trimming at V came to 3 bases and at J to 9 bases, leaving 12 bases not matched to a gene. The CDR3 is 16 residues long. Germline values: CDR1 SGHTS, CDR2 YDEGEE. CDR3 loop: CASSSRTGGRISPLHF. The CDR3 coding sequence is TGTGCCAGCAGCTCCCGGACAGGAGGGAGGATTTCACCCCTCCACTTT.

The gene calls are TRBV5-1 and TRBJ2-3, with TRBD2 matching over 7 bases. The length of the CDR3 is 15 residues. After removal of 3 bases from V and 0 bases from J, the junction contained 4 bases not matched to a gene. Germline-derived CDR1 and CDR2 are SGHRS and YFSETQ. The CDR3 reads CASSYTSESTDTQYF. DNA for the CDR3: TGCGCCAGCAGCTATACTAGCGAGAGCACAGATACGCAGTATTTT.

This clone came up a few times. Other DNA sequences within the sample encode an identical CDR3. The J gene is TRBJ1-1, the V gene TRBV29-1; maybe TRBD1 (5 bases). Germline lookup yields CDR1 SQVTM and CDR2 ANQGSEA. This CDR3 has 13 residues. Trimming pared 6 bases from V and 0 bases from J, leaving 11 bases between. The CDR3 bases are TGCAGCGTGGGGGGTAGAATGAACACTGAAGCTTTCTTT. It specifies CSVGGRMNTEAFF.

This clone was observed a few times. The rearrangement uses TRBV30 and TRBJ2-1; D unresolved. Germline CDR1 reads GTSNPN; CDR2 reads SVGIG (reference sequence). V lost 3 bases to trimming and J lost 0 bases, with 12 bases between them. The CDR3 covers 15 residues. The CDR3: CAWSQVIPSYNEQFF. CDR3 coding DNA: TGTGCCTGGAGCCAGGTTATCCCCTCCTACAATGAGCAGTTCTTC.